The present T cell receptor (beta chain) was sequenced within a study of identical twins. A universal primer site arose from template switching, and cDNA bore unique molecular identifiers. Each CDR3 protein is one row after TCRdb ran MiXCR on the 5' RACE reads. This sample carries some 300,000 distinct CDR3 sequences, 9% to 15% of them seen once, and the ten largest clones take just over 7%. In this sample, this clonotype turned up a few times. V lost 1 base, J lost 3 bases, and 7 bases stayed unmatched. There are 17 residues in the CDR3. The germline gives CDR1 LGHNA, CDR2 YNFKEQ. The sample was also linked to a second study, of yellow fever vaccine responses in identical twins.

The clonotype originates from a woman aged 18-35 years in good health. The sequenced material came from CD8+ T cells sorted from blood. The chain couples TRBV4-2 to TRBJ2-3; TRBD2 matches at 10 bases. CDR3 in DNA: TGTGCCAGCAGCCAAGCCGTAGCGGGAGGCTGGACAGATACGCAGTATTTT. Its protein product is CASSQAVAGGWTDTQYF.